This TCR beta chain was retrieved from a study of cytomegalovirus exposure and HLA in healthy donors. With 60 Vbeta and 13 Jbeta primers, the PCR was carried out. TCRdb's copy holds only in-frame clones and misses some; the assay was immunoSEQ multiplex PCR. There are about 120,000 clones in the sample; about 62% occur only once, and about 8.1% lies in the top ten. The ends lost 3 bases at V and 3 bases at J; junction bases unmatched: 5. This CDR3 contains 15 residues. The germline V gene has CDR1 SGHKS and CDR2 YYEKEE (reference sequence). The source is a woman between 35 and 50 years old in good health and CMV-seropositive. The J gene is TRBJ2-5, the V gene TRBV5-5; 10 bases agree with TRBD1. The sample was PBMCs. The CDR3, as DNA: TGTGCCAGCAGCTCTTCCGGGACAGGGGAAGAGACCCAGTACTTC. Amino acid sequence: CASSSSGTGEETQYF.